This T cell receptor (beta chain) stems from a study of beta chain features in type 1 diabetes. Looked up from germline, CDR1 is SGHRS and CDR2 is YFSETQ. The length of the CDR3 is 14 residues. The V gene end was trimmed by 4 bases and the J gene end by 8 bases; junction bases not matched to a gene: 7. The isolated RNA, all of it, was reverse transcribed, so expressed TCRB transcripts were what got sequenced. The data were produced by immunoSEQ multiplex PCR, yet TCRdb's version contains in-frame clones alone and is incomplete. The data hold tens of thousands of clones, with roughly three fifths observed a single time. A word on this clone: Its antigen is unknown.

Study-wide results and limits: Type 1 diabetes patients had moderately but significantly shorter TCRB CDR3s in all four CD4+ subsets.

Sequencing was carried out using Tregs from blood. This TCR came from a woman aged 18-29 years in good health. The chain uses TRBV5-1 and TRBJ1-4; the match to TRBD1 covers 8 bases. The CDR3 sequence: CASSAMTGDEKLFF. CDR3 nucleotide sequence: TGCGCCAGCAGCGCCATGACAGGGGACGAAAAACTGTTTTTT. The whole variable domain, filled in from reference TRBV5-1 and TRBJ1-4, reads KAGVTQTPRYLIKTRGQQVTLSCSPISGHRSVSWYQQTPGQGLQFLFEYFSETQRNKGNFPGRFSGRQFSNSRSEMNVSTLELGDSALYLCASSAMTGDEKLFFGSGTQLSVL.